This T cell receptor (beta chain) was retrieved from a study of human T cells and chemical hapten exposure. In the study overall: For sensitization, 2% DPC was applied to an approximately 2 cm by approximately 2 cm patch of upper inner arm skin.

Germline V CDR1 and CDR2: SGHRS, YFSETQ. The ends were cut back, 0 bases at V and 1 base at J, with 8 bases in the middle. The CDR3 runs 16 residues. The time point: pre-sensitization, week 0. As for treatment: therapeutic diphenylcyclopropenone sensitization with weekly scalp DPC. This clonotype was counted many times. MiXCR, run by TCRdb on the RACE reads, gives a single entry per CDR3 protein. The sample yields some 90,000 distinct CDR3 sequences, 7.5% to 9.5% seen once. The chain has TRBV5-1 and TRBJ2-6; the D call may be TRBD1 or TRBD2 (6 bases each). This receptor was taken from a middle-aged man with alopecia areata. Some clones in this sample may be carry-over from other donors' samples. The material sequenced was whole blood, taken in connection with sensitization to the hapten diphenylcyclopropenone (DPC). The CDR3 DNA reads as TGCGCCAGCAGCTTGGGGGGGGCATCTGGGGCCAACGTCCTGACTTTC. It translates to CASSLGGASGANVLTF.